Detailed here is one T cell receptor (beta chain). What it recognizes is unknown. This sample is part of a study of T-cell reconstitution after alpha-beta-depleted transplantation in children. Study-wide results and caveats: As was reported, about two months after transplant, alpha-beta T cells came from several hundred expanded graft clones. T cells produced anew were the main source of T-cell counts and diversity one year after transplant. It was surviving recipient T cells and thymic progenitors that gave some patients high TCRbeta diversity at day 60.

As it was prepared, the TCRbeta library received unique molecular identifiers. TCRdb independently ran MiXCR on the PCR reads; one entry per CDR3 protein. The repertoire consists of 900,000 or so distinct CDR3 sequences, with around 15% occurring once and the leading ten covering around 5%. The V and J ends lost 0 bases and 7 bases, in that order; junction bases with no gene match: 5. The CDR3 loop spans 14 amino acids. Germline CDR1 and CDR2: DFQATT and SNEGSKA (reference sequence). The rearrangement links TRBV20-1 to TRBJ2-1; 8 bases agree with TRBD2. Material: PBMCs, mostly from graft donor cells, obtained 360 days after TCRalphabeta/CD19-depleted stem cell transplant. The sequence came from a male patient between 5 and 17 years old who had a stem cell transplant for acute lymphoblastic leukemia, so the T cells may come from the graft donor. The CDR3, as DNA: TGCAGTGCTAGAGATGATCAGCGGGGGAATGAGCAGTTCTTC. Translated, it gives CSARDDQRGNEQFF.